This TCR beta chain was captured in a study of T cells expressing NK-cell markers. Study information: Seven sequenced donors out of eight were HCMV-seropositive, one seronegative.

TCRdb re-called the 5' RACE reads and catalogs CDR3 proteins one per entry, DNA excluded. There are approximately 420,000 distinct CDR3 sequences in the sample, with roughly a tenth held by the top ten. In regard to this clonotype: No antigen is known for it.

Study-level points and caveats: Uncertainty persisted over the HCMV specificity of expanded NKG2C+ T cell clones. Of CD8+ T cells, about 1.0-8% belonged to dominant NKG2C+ clonotypes in several donors.

There are 14 residues in the CDR3. The germline V gene has CDR1 SGHRS and CDR2 YFSETQ. Material: blood T cells: a sorted CD56 or NKG2C T cell subset, CD4+ or CD8+ T cells, or bulk PBMC T cells (not recorded which). This clonotype was obtained from a woman in her fifties or sixties in good health. The chain employs TRBV5-1 and TRBJ2-5; TCRdb gives TRBD1 as the D gene, but with no DNA this cannot be confirmed. The CDR3 sequence is CASNSGVTGETQYF.